Listed here is a single T cell receptor beta chain. Germline values: CDR1 SGHRS, CDR2 YFSETQ. Trimming shortened V by 10 bases and J by 7 bases, and 12 bases separated the two germline ends. This CDR3 comprises 11 residues. This record comes from a study of technical replicates of blood from a handful of donors. The method was immunoSEQ multiplex PCR; TCRdb's version includes in-frame clones alone and lacks a portion of them. The sample lists over 60,000 clones, roughly 91% occurring once. This TCR derives from a human donor in good health. Some clones in this sample may be carry-over from other donors' samples. The chain carries TRBV5-1 and TRBJ2-1, with D maybe TRBD2 (6 bases). The material sequenced was PBMCs. The CDR3 sequence: CASGERNEQFF. CDR3 bases: TGCGCCTCGGGGGAGAGGAATGAGCAGTTCTTC.